Presented here are 29 T cell receptor beta chains from one specimen sequenced in a study of CD8+ T cells in alopecia areata. The sample's treatment: oral pan-JAK inhibitor, 5-10 mg twice daily. Investigators isolated RNA and reverse transcribed it into cDNA to act as the sequencing template. Repertoires were generated with immunoSEQ multiplex PCR, while TCRdb's copy carries only in-frame clones and drops some. The sample contains 90,000 to 100,000 clones, approximately 66% of which appear only once. Sequenced material: CD8+ T cells sorted from blood, taken at week 4, from a patient treated with tofacitinib. The receptors were gathered from a human donor with alopecia areata.

The chain joins TRBV4-1 to TRBJ2-7, with 9 positions matching TRBD2. V was pared by 3 bases and J by 7 bases, with 10 bases of the junction left unmatched. CDR1 MGHRA and CDR2 YSYEKL come from the germline V gene. The CDR3 runs 15 residues. CDR3 sequence: CASSQGPSGMGEQYF. CDR3 sequence (DNA): TGCGCCAGCAGCCAGGGGCCTAGCGGGATGGGAGAGCAGTACTTC.

This clone was picked up one time. The rearrangement joins TRBV7-6 to TRBJ1-1, with 7 bases identical to TRBD1. The germline CDR1 and CDR2 sequences are SGHVS and FNYEAQ. The CDR3 has 12 residues. Trimming took 6 bases from V and 6 from J; bases not matched to a gene: 4. CDR3 coding DNA: TGTGCCAGCAGACAGGGGCGACCTGAAGCTTTCTTT. It specifies CASRQGRPEAFF. Supplemented by reference TRBV7-6 and TRBJ1-1, the full variable domain reads GAGVSQSPRYKVTKRGQDVALRCDPISGHVSLYWYRQALGQGPEFLTYFNYEAQQDKSGLPNDRFSAERPEGSISTLTIQRTEQRDSAMYRCASRQGRPEAFFGQGTRLTVV.

Points on this clone: A much larger clone is a single base away; this may be a read error. This specimen includes other DNA sequences encoding the same CDR3. The chain combines TRBV2 with TRBJ1-1; unclear D gene. Trimming removed 6 bases at V and 6 bases at J, with 8 bases between. Germline V gene sequence: CDR1 SNHLY, CDR2 FYNNEI. The length of the CDR3 is 11 residues. This CDR3 is CASSLGSEAFF. The CDR3 bases are TGTGCCAGCAGCTTGGGATCTGAAGCTTTCTTT.

The chain recombines TRBV25-1 with TRBJ1-1; tentatively, D is TRBD1 (6 bases). The V end was cut by 6 bases, the J end by 5 bases, with 13 bases between. This CDR3 is built from 13 residues. CDR1 is MGHDK, CDR2 SYGVNS, per germline. The CDR3 sequence: CASRQNQGTEAFF. As DNA, the CDR3 is TGTGCCAGCAGACAGAATCAGGGGACTGAAGCTTTCTTT.

CDR3 DNA sequence: TGCGCCAGCAGCACCGGAGAAAATTCGGGGGAGCAGTACTTC. Translating it yields CASSTGENSGEQYF. The chain is built from TRBV5-1 and TRBJ2-7; tentatively, D is TRBD2 (5 bases). The CDR3 is made up of 14 amino acids. Trimming cost V 4 bases and J 7 bases, with 18 bases left between them. Germline V gene sequence: CDR1 SGHRS, CDR2 YFSETQ.

This clone was seen just once. The J gene is TRBJ2-2, the V gene TRBV4-1; TRBD2 agrees at 13 bases. Looked up from germline, CDR1 is MGHRA and CDR2 is YSYEKL. V dropped 3 bases and J dropped 4; count of bases not matched to a gene: 8. This CDR3 comprises 18 residues. The CDR3 DNA is TGCGCCAGCAGCCAGGTACTAGCGGGAGGGCCGAGCACCGGGGAGCTGTTTTTT. Translated: CASSQVLAGGPSTGELFF.

This chain joins TRBV4-1 and TRBJ2-1; possible D gene TRBD2, 6 bases. The CDR3 is made up of 15 amino acids. Trimming stripped 0 bases from V and 8 bases from J, with 14 bases between. Germline-derived CDR1 and CDR2 are MGHRA and YSYEKL. The CDR3 spells CASSQEASAWDEQFF. CDR3 in DNA: TGCGCCAGCAGCCAAGAGGCTAGCGCCTGGGATGAGCAGTTCTTC.

The chain combines TRBV2 with TRBJ2-1; 11 bases align to TRBD2. The CDR3 sequence is 17 residues long. Germline V CDR1 and CDR2: SNHLY, FYNNEI. The junction had 9 bases not matched to a gene; V was cut back by 8 bases and J by 0 bases. The DNA of the CDR3 is TGTGCCAGCGCCCCTAGGCTAGCGGGAGGCTCCTACAATGAGCAGTTCTTC. Its protein is CASAPRLAGGSYNEQFF.

The rearrangement uses TRBV29-1 and TRBJ1-2, with a tentative D call TRBD1 (5 bases). The CDR3 runs 11 residues. Per the germline V gene, CDR1 is SQVTM and CDR2 is ANQGSEA. V was shortened by 7 bases and J by 8 bases, with 14 bases between the two germline ends. CDR3 sequence: CSARVSGGYTF. The DNA for the CDR3 is TGCAGCGCCAGGGTTTCGGGGGGCTACACCTTC.

This chain links TRBV28 with TRBJ2-1; tentative D call: TRBD2 (5 bases). Germline CDR1 is MDHEN and CDR2 is SYDVKM. This CDR3 comprises 18 residues. Trimming shortened V by 7 bases and J by 1 base, and 23 bases separated the two germline ends. CDR3 nucleotides: TGTGCCAGCACTATGAGGTCTGCGGACTTCCGTTCCTACAATGAGCAGTTCTTC. Encoded protein: CASTMRSADFRSYNEQFF.

V gene TRBV30 combines with J gene TRBJ1-5; 10 bases line up with TRBD1. The trim removed 3 bases at V and 12 bases at J, leaving 11 bases unmatched. The V gene's germline CDR1 is GTSNPN and CDR2 SVGIG (reference sequence). The CDR3 runs 14 residues. The CDR3 DNA sequence: TGTGCCTGGAGCCCCGGGACAGGGGTGAGGGTCCAGCATTTT. Protein product: CAWSPGTGVRVQHF.

This chain joins TRBV29-1 and TRBJ2-3; D is uncertain. V was shortened by 7 bases and J by 3 bases, with 8 bases between the two germline ends. The CDR3 spans 11 residues. Per the germline V gene, CDR1 is SQVTM and CDR2 is ANQGSEA. The CDR3 region is CSADPTDTQYF. As DNA, the CDR3 is TGCAGCGCTGACCCTACAGATACGCAGTATTTT.

The CDR3 is CASSYGAEQYF. The CDR3 DNA sequence: TGTGCCAGCAGTTACGGTGCCGAGCAGTACTTC. The V call is TRBV6-6, the J call TRBJ2-7; D gene ambiguous. The length of the CDR3 is 11 residues. The germline gives CDR1 MNHNY, CDR2 SVGAGI (reference sequence). Trimming cost V 2 bases and J 6 bases, with 5 bases left between them.

A note on this clone: This may be a read error: a much more frequent sequence differs by one nucleotide. The chain joins TRBV7-2 to TRBJ2-7; D remains unclear. The CDR3 is 11 residues long. CDR1 and CDR2 (germline): SGHTA, FQGNSA. The CDR3: CASSLGYEQCF. DNA of the CDR3: TGTGCCAGCAGCTTAGGCTACGAGCAGTGCTTC.

This clone has a single count. The chain has TRBV30 and TRBJ2-5; TRBD2 aligns across 13 bases. Losses at the gene ends were 0 bases for V and 5 bases for J; bases not matched to a gene: 3. Germline CDR1 is GTSNPN and CDR2 is SVGIG (reference sequence). CDR3 length: 15 amino acids. CDR3 sequence (DNA): TGTGCCTGGAGTGTAACGACTAGCGGGAGGGAGACCCAGTACTTC. The encoded protein is CAWSVTTSGRETQYF.

This clone was detected only a few times. The gene calls are TRBV21-1 and TRBJ2-3; the table assigns TRBD2, which was not confirmed against the DNA. TRBV21-1 is labeled a pseudogene. The CDR3 is 14 amino acids. CDR3: CASTSFRETDTQYF. CDR3 nucleotides: TGTGCCAGCACCTCTTTCCGGGAAACAGATACGCAGTATTTT.

The chain is built from TRBV2 and TRBJ2-2, with 10 positions matching TRBD2. This CDR3 has 16 amino acids. J gave up 1 base and V 2 bases, and 1 base lay outside the gene matches. Per germline, CDR1 SNHLY and CDR2 FYNNEI. The CDR3 DNA sequence: TGTGCCAGCAGTGAAACTAGCGGGATGAACACCGGGGAGCTGTTTTTT. This sequence encodes CASSETSGMNTGELFF.

This chain uses TRBV7-9 with TRBJ1-2; no firm D call. V was trimmed by 5 bases and J by 2 bases, leaving 12 bases between them. The germline CDR1 and CDR2 sequences are SEHNR and FQNEAQ (reference sequence). This CDR3 has 14 residues. The CDR3 region is CASSPIGSNYGYTF. The CDR3 bases are TGTGCCAGCAGCCCTATTGGAAGCAACTATGGCTACACCTTC.

V usage is TRBV4-3 and J usage is TRBJ1-2; TRBD1 agrees at 7 bases. CDR3 size: 16 residues. Germline V gene sequence: CDR1 LGHNA, CDR2 YSLEER. J lost 4 bases, V lost 1 base, and 9 bases had no gene match. CDR3 nucleotides: TGCGCCAGCAGCCAAGGGACAGGAGATGGGGGCTATGGCTACACCTTC. It is translated as CASSQGTGDGGYGYTF.

The V call is TRBV6-5, the J call TRBJ1-4; tentative D call: TRBD1 (5 bases). The CDR3 has 15 residues. Per the germline V gene, CDR1 is MNHEY and CDR2 is SVGAGI. The V and J ends lost 0 bases and 4 bases respectively, with 9 bases between them. The CDR3 spells CASSYSSGNNEKLFF. CDR3 bases: TGTGCCAGCAGTTACTCGTCAGGGAATAATGAAAAACTGTTTTTT.

This clone appeared a single time. This chain's CDR3 is CASSPRQGSPEETQYF. CDR3 DNA: TGTGCCAGCTCACCACGACAGGGATCACCCGAAGAGACCCAGTACTTC. The genes are TRBV18 and TRBJ2-5, with 7 nucleotides matching TRBD1. Looked up from germline, CDR1 is KGHSH and CDR2 is LQKENI. The CDR3 covers 16 residues. With V trimmed by 1 base and J by 3 bases, 8 bases remained unmatched.

V and J are TRBV7-9 and TRBJ2-3; TRBD1 matches 8 bases. Losses at the gene ends were 5 bases for V and 2 bases for J; bases not matched to a gene: 6. CDR3 size: 15 residues. Germline V gives CDR1 SEHNR, CDR2 FQNEAQ (reference sequence). The CDR3 here is CASSAPGQATDTQYF. The CDR3 coding sequence is TGTGCCAGCAGCGCACCGGGACAGGCCACAGATACGCAGTATTTT.

V gene TRBV5-6 combines with J gene TRBJ1-5; D possibly corresponds to TRBD1 (5 bases). The germline V and J ends were trimmed by 0 bases and 3 bases, with 10 bases remaining between them. This CDR3 spans 15 amino acids. Per germline, CDR1 SGHDT and CDR2 YYEEEE. CDR3 sequence: CASSLVGASNQPQHF. The CDR3 DNA is TGTGCCAGCAGCTTGGTAGGGGCTTCCAATCAGCCCCAGCATTTT.

This chain links TRBV5-4 with TRBJ1-1; 8 bases fit TRBD1. Trimming took 3 bases from V and 3 from J; bases not matched to a gene: 7. Germline-derived CDR1 and CDR2 are SGHNT and YYREEE (reference sequence). The CDR3 has 15 amino acids. The CDR3, as DNA: TGTGCCAGCAGCTCCGGACAGGGTTGGGACACTGAAGCTTTCTTT. This codes for CASSSGQGWDTEAFF.

This rearrangement joins TRBV2 to TRBJ1-2; D might be TRBD1 (6 bases). The V end was cut by 6 bases, the J end by 3 bases, with 11 bases between. Germline values: CDR1 SNHLY, CDR2 FYNNEI. The CDR3 has 13 residues. The CDR3 sequence is CASRGRQDYGYTF. CDR3 coding DNA: TGTGCCAGCAGAGGTCGACAGGACTATGGCTACACCTTC.

The V and J genes are TRBV29-1 and TRBJ1-2, with TRBD1 identical over 12 bases. This CDR3 region has 14 residues. V gave up 5 bases and J gave up 8 bases; unmatched junction bases: 9. The germline V gene has CDR1 SQVTM and CDR2 ANQGSEA. CDR3 in DNA: TGCAGCGTTTCACCGGGACAGGGGGCGCGGGGCTACACCTTC. It specifies CSVSPGQGARGYTF.

The V call is TRBV4-2, the J call TRBJ2-1; D may be TRBD2 (6 bases). Trimming took 5 bases from V and 0 from J, leaving 11 bases between them. The CDR3 is made up of 15 amino acids. From germline, CDR1 is LGHNA and CDR2 YNFKEQ. CDR3 bases: TGTGCCAGCAGCTACCTAGCGAGCTCCTACAATGAGCAGTTCTTC. This translates into CASSYLASSYNEQFF.

The sample holds a few counts of this clone. This chain uses TRBV5-6 with TRBJ2-1; TRBD1 agrees at 8 bases. The CDR3 covers 15 residues. The V segment lost 0 bases and the J segment 7 bases; nucleotides outside the gene matches: 6. Germline loops: CDR1 SGHDT, CDR2 YYEEEE. CDR3 nucleotide sequence: TGTGCCAGCAGCTTGGGTCAGGGGGCGAGGAATGAGCAGTTCTTC. Protein product: CASSLGQGARNEQFF.

V usage is TRBV5-6 and J usage is TRBJ2-3, with D perhaps being TRBD1 or TRBD2 (5 bases each). CDR3 size: 16 residues. Trimming shortened V by 4 bases and J by 6 bases, and 21 bases separated the two germline ends. The germline CDR1 and CDR2 sequences are SGHDT and YYEEEE. The CDR3 sequence: CASSTGATNGLDTQYF. The CDR3 DNA follows: TGTGCCAGCAGCACCGGGGCCACCAACGGCTTGGATACGCAGTATTTT.